A single sample gave rise to the 3 T cell receptor beta chains below, sequenced in a study of cytomegalovirus exposure and HLA in healthy donors. The PCR was carried out with 60 Vbeta primers and 13 Jbeta primers. The assay was immunoSEQ multiplex PCR, and TCRdb's table has in-frame clones only and misses some. The data hold some 88,000 clones, with over 55% observed a single time. Sequences were obtained from PBMCs. These receptors were collected from a woman in her 30s in good health and CMV-seronegative.

The chain links TRBV6-5 to TRBJ1-1; D not certain. The germline gives CDR1 MNHEY, CDR2 SVGAGI. Trimming cost V 0 bases and J 2 bases, with 7 bases left between them. The CDR3 runs to 14 residues. The CDR3 sequence: CASSYSTRNTEAFF. CDR3 sequence (DNA): TGTGCCAGCAGTTACTCAACACGAAACACTGAAGCTTTCTTT.

The genes are TRBV7-3 and TRBJ2-1, with 7 bases identical to TRBD2. CDR1 SGHTA and CDR2 FQGTGA come from the germline V gene. The CDR3 length is 15 residues. Trimming removed 4 bases from V and 0 bases from J; junction bases left unmatched: 3. The CDR3 is CASSSVAGSYNEQFF. The CDR3 coding sequence is TGTGCCAGCAGCTCGGTAGCGGGCTCCTACAATGAGCAGTTCTTC.

This rearrangement joins TRBV5-4 to TRBJ1-2, with TRBD1 identical over 8 bases. V shed 6 bases and J 4 bases; nucleotides not matched to a gene: 11. CDR1 is SGHNT, CDR2 YYREEE, per germline (reference sequence). The CDR3 loop spans 15 amino acids. The CDR3 DNA reads TGTGCCAGCAAGAGTGGGGACAGGAGGGTCTATGGCTACACCTTC. It yields the protein CASKSGDRRVYGYTF.